Shown below are 13 T cell receptor beta chains from a single sample sequenced in a study of spatial heterogeneity in lung cancer (dated by TCRdb to the late 2010s). Receptor amplification or capture employed 5' RACE. For sequencing, a NextSeq 500 was employed. TCRdb reprocessing: public reads trimmed at Q25 with fastp, clones called with MiXCR, in-frame beta chains kept. CDR3 protein duplicates are merged, each entry listing the most common genes and DNA. The sample has about 50,000 distinct CDR3 sequences on record, less than 8.5% of them singletons. Of the sample, roughly an eighth is held by the ten largest clones. What this sample's time point label stands for: sample taken at primary tumor resection. Without any cell sorting, TCR sequencing was performed on whole RNA extracted either from tumor and nontumor lung tissue or from cryopreserved PBMC samples. The starting material was PBMCs, obtained at surgery. The receptors shown here come from a female donor with early-stage non-small cell lung cancer.

Ten or more counts support this clonotype. The rearrangement joins TRBV18 to TRBJ2-7; 8 bases agree with TRBD1. Unmatched junction bases numbered 13, after V lost 6 bases and J lost 6 bases. CDR1 and CDR2 from the germline V gene are KGHSH and LQKENI. CDR3 length: 15 residues. CDR3 DNA sequence: TGTGCCAGCTCGCTAACCGGACAGGGCGAGGGCGAGCAGTACTTC. Translating it yields CASSLTGQGEGEQYF.

This clonotype was counted a few times. CDR3 residues: CASSFFGLRGENTGELFF. The CDR3 nucleotides read TGTGCCAGCAGCTTCTTTGGATTGCGGGGGGAGAACACCGGGGAGCTGTTTTTT. The V gene is TRBV7-6, the J gene TRBJ2-2, with 8 nucleotides matching TRBD2. CDR1 SGHVS and CDR2 FNYEAQ come from the germline V gene. Trimming at V came to 3 bases and at J to 1 base, leaving 10 bases not matched to a gene. This CDR3 has 18 residues. Variable domain in full (rest from reference TRBV7-6 and TRBJ2-2): GAGVSQSPRYKVTKRGQDVALRCDPISGHVSLYWYRQALGQGPEFLTYFNYEAQQDKSGLPNDRFSAERPEGSISTLTIQRTEQRDSAMYRCASSFFGLRGENTGELFFGEGSRLTVL.

The chain combines TRBV3-1 with TRBJ2-1, with TRBD1 as a possible D gene (6 bases). Trimming shortened V by 4 bases and J by 10 bases, and 11 bases separated the two germline ends. The CDR3 loop spans 12 amino acids. Per the germline V gene, CDR1 is LGHDT and CDR2 is YNNKEL (reference sequence). CDR3 sequence reads: CASSLQGGEQFF. The CDR3 DNA sequence: TGTGCCAGCAGCCTACAGGGTGGGGAGCAGTTCTTC.

The gene calls are TRBV4-3 and TRBJ2-3; D unresolved. The germline V and J ends were trimmed by 3 bases and 1 base, with 11 bases remaining between them. This CDR3 has 15 amino acids. CDR1 is LGHNA and CDR2 is YSLEER in the germline V gene. The CDR3 DNA reads as TGCGCCAGCAGCCAGTCCTTCACTGGCACAGATACGCAGTATTTT. Protein sequence: CASSQSFTGTDTQYF.

The chain links TRBV15 to TRBJ2-1; D remains ambiguous. Trimming took 0 bases from V and 2 from J, leaving 8 bases between them. The CDR3 runs to 15 residues. Germline lookup yields CDR1 LNHNV and CDR2 YYDKDF (reference sequence). CDR3 in amino acids: CATSRDGPAYNEQFF. CDR3 in DNA: TGTGCCACCAGCAGAGATGGTCCAGCCTACAATGAGCAGTTCTTC. Supplemented by reference TRBV15 and TRBJ2-1, the full variable domain reads DAMVIQNPRYQVTQFGKPVTLSCSQTLNHNVMYWYQQKSSQAPKLLFHYYDKDFNNEADTPDNFQSRRPNTSFCFLDIRSPGLGDTAMYLCATSRDGPAYNEQFFGPGTRLTVL.

This clonotype was counted only a few times. V usage is TRBV20-1 and J usage is TRBJ2-5, with TRBD1 matching over 7 bases. The CDR3 runs 12 residues. CDR1 and CDR2 from the germline V gene are DFQATT and SNEGSKA (reference sequence). V gave up 8 bases and J gave up 1 base; unmatched junction bases: 4. For the CDR3, the DNA is TGCAGTAACAGGGGCCTCCAAGAGACCCAGTACTTC. Amino acids: CSNRGLQETQYF.

This chain joins TRBV6-1 and TRBJ2-1, with 14 bases that match TRBD2. This CDR3 has 20 amino acids. Germline V gene data show CDR1 as MNHNS and CDR2 as SASEGT. J lost 6 bases, V lost 0 bases, and 13 bases had no gene match. The DNA of the CDR3 is TGTGCCAGCAGTGAAGCGAGCCCTCCGGGACTAGCGGGGGAGATCAATGAGCAGTTCTTC. This translates into CASSEASPPGLAGEINEQFF.

V gene TRBV19 combines with J gene TRBJ1-1; a weak D match, TRBD1 (5 bases). The CDR3 is 16 residues long. Looked up from germline, CDR1 is LNHDA and CDR2 is SQIVND (reference sequence). The germline V and J ends were trimmed by 6 bases and 1 base, with 18 bases remaining between them. The CDR3 DNA is TGTGCCAGTAGCAATAGTTGGGCAGGACAGAACACTGAAGCTTTCTTT. Translation gives CASSNSWAGQNTEAFF.

This clonotype has just a few counts. This sequence joins TRBV19 and TRBJ1-5, with 7 bases matching TRBD1. CDR3 length equals 16 residues. Germline V gives CDR1 LNHDA, CDR2 SQIVND (reference sequence). V dropped 5 bases and J dropped 0; count of bases not matched to a gene: 7. CDR3 nucleotides: TGTGCCAGTAGTCCCCTCACAGGGGTTAGCAATCAGCCCCAGCATTTT. Translated: CASSPLTGVSNQPQHF.

Only a few counts were recorded for this clonotype. This rearrangement joins TRBV29-1 to TRBJ2-1; unclear D gene. V lost 4 bases, J lost 4 bases, and 14 bases lay in between. CDR3 length: 14 amino acids. Germline CDR1 reads SQVTM; CDR2 reads ANQGSEA. The CDR3 region has the DNA TGCAGCGTTGTAACGTCAGCCAATTACAATGAGCAGTTCTTC. Its protein is CSVVTSANYNEQFF.

This clonotype was recorded a few times. The chain joins TRBV7-9 to TRBJ2-7; unclear D gene. Trimming took off 3 bases at V and 0 bases at J, with 9 bases between the two ends. Germline loops: CDR1 SEHNR, CDR2 FQNEAQ (reference sequence). The length of the CDR3 is 14 residues. The CDR3 reads CASSFFGSSYEQYF. CDR3 coding DNA: TGTGCCAGCAGCTTTTTTGGCAGCTCCTACGAGCAGTACTTC.

This clonotype was picked up a small number of times. The V call is TRBV30, the J call TRBJ2-5; D may be TRBD2 (6 bases). The CDR3 sequence is 14 residues long. Germline CDR1 reads GTSNPN; CDR2 reads SVGIG (reference sequence). Trimming stripped 4 bases from V and 5 bases from J, with 17 bases between. CDR3 in DNA: TGTGCCTGGACCCACGGACTACCGAGGGAGACCCAGTACTTC. This codes for CAWTHGLPRETQYF.

The chain uses TRBV12-3 or TRBV12-4 and TRBJ2-1, with a tentative D call TRBD1 (6 bases). The CDR3 covers 16 residues. V gave up 7 bases and J gave up 6 bases, with 22 bases separating them. The CDR3 region is CASIPAWAGQTNEQFF. The CDR3 DNA is TGTGCCAGCATCCCTGCTTGGGCAGGACAGACCAATGAGCAGTTCTTC.